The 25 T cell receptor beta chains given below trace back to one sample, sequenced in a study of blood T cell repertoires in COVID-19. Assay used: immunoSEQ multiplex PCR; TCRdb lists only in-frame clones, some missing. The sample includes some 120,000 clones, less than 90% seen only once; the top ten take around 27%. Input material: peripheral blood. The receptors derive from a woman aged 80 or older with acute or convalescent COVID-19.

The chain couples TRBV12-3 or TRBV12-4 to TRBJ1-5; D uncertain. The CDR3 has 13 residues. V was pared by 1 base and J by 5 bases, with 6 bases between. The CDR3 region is CASSLGLHQPQHF. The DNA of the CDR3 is TGTGCCAGCAGTTTAGGGCTCCATCAGCCCCAGCATTTT.

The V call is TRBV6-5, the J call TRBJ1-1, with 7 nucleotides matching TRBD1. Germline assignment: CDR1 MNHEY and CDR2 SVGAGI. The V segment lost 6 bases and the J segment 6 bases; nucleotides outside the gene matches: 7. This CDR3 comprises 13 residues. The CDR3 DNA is TGTGCCAGCAGGCCGACAGGGAGACCTGAAGCTTTCTTT. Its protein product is CASRPTGRPEAFF.

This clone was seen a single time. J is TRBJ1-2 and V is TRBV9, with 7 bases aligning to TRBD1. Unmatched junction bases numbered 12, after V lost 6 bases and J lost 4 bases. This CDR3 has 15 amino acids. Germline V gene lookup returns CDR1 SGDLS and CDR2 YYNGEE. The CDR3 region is CASNLGPGQVYGYTF. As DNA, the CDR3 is TGTGCCAGCAACCTAGGCCCCGGACAGGTCTATGGCTACACCTTC.

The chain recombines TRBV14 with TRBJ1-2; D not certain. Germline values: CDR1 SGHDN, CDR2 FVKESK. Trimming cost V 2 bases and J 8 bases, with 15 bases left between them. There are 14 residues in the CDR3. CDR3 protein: CASSQSISGGGYTF. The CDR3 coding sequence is TGTGCCAGCAGCCAAAGTATCAGCGGTGGCGGCTACACCTTC.

DNA of the CDR3: TGTGCCAGCAGCCAAGGTCGGGGGGTCGGCAATGAAAAACTGTTTTTT. As protein: CASSQGRGVGNEKLFF. The chain has TRBV4-2 and TRBJ1-4; D may be TRBD1 (5 bases). From germline, CDR1 is LGHNA and CDR2 YNFKEQ. CDR3 length: 16 residues. Between the trimmed V and J ends, which lost 1 base and 5 bases, there was a span of 14 bases.

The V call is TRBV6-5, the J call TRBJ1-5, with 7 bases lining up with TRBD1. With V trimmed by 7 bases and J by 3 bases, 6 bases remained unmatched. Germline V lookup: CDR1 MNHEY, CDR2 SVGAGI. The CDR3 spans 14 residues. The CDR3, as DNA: TGTGCCAGCAACTTGGGACAGACCAATCAGCCCCAGCATTTT. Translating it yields CASNLGQTNQPQHF.

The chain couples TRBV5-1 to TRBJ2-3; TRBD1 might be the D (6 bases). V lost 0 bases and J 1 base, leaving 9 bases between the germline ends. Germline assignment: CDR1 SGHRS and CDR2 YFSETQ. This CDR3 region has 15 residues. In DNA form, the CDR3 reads TGCGCCAGCAGCTTGGCACAGGGAGGCACAGATACGCAGTATTTT. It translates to CASSLAQGGTDTQYF.

The CDR3 nucleotides read TGTGCCAGTAGAGACTGGACAGGCACAAACACTGAAGCTTTCTTT. Translated: CASRDWTGTNTEAFF. V is TRBV19 and J is TRBJ1-1, with TRBD1 identical over 7 bases. CDR1 is LNHDA, CDR2 SQIVND, per germline (reference sequence). The CDR3 extends over 15 amino acids. After removal of 6 bases from V and 2 bases from J, the junction contained 9 bases not matched to a gene.

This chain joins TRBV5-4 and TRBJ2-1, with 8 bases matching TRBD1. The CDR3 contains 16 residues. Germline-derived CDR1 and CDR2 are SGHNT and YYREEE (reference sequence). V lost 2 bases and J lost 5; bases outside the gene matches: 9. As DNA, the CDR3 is TGTGCCAGCAGCTTAAAGACAGGGGCTGGACACAATGAGCAGTTCTTC. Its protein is CASSLKTGAGHNEQFF.

The CDR3 loop reads CASSPKGVGGLNTEAFF. The CDR3 coding sequence is TGTGCCAGCAGTCCTAAGGGGGTTGGGGGCCTGAACACTGAAGCTTTCTTT. The chain joins TRBV6-6 to TRBJ1-1; D might be TRBD1 (6 bases). CDR3 length: 17 amino acids. V lost 5 bases to trimming and J lost 0 bases, with 19 bases between them. CDR1 is MNHNY, CDR2 SVGAGI, per germline (reference sequence).

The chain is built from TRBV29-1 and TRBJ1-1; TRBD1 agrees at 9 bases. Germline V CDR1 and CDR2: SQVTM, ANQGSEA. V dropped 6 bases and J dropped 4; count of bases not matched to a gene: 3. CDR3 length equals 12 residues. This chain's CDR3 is CSVGGQGTEAFF. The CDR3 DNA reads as TGCAGCGTAGGGGGACAGGGCACTGAAGCTTTCTTT.

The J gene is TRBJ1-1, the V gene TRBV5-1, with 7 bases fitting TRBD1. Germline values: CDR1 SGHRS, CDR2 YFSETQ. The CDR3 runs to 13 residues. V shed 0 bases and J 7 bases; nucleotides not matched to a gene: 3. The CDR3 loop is CASSLGTGVEAFF. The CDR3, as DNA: TGCGCCAGCAGCTTGGGAACAGGGGTTGAAGCTTTCTTT.

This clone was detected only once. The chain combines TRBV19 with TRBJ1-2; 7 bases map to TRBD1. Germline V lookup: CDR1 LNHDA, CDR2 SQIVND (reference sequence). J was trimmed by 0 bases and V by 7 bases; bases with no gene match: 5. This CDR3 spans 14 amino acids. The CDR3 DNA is TGTGCCAGTAAGGGGGACAGAACTAACTATGGCTACACCTTC. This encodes CASKGDRTNYGYTF.

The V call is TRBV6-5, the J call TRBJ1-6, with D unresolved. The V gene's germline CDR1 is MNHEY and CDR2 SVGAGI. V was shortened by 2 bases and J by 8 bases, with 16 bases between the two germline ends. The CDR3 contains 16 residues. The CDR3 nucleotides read TGTGCCAGCAGTTACACGGATGCGGGGAGGCATTCACCCCTCCACTTT. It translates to CASSYTDAGRHSPLHF.

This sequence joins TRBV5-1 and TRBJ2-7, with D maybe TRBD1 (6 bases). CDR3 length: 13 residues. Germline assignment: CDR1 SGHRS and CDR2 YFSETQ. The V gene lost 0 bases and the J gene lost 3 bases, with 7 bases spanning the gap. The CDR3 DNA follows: TGCGCCAGCAGCTTGGAGGGGGTCTACGAGCAGTACTTC. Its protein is CASSLEGVYEQYF.

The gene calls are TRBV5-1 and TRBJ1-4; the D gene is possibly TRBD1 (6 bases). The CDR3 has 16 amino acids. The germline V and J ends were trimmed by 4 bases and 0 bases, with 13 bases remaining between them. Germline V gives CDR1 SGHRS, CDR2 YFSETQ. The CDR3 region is CASSLTGLSTNEKLFF. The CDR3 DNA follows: TGCGCCAGCAGCCTCACAGGGCTATCAACTAATGAAAAACTGTTTTTT.

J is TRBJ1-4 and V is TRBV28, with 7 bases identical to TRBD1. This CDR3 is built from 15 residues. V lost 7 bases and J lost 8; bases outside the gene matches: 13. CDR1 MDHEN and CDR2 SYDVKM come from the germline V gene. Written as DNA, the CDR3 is TGTGCCAGCACCCCGATAAAACAGGGGCGGGAAAAACTGTTTTTT. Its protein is CASTPIKQGREKLFF.

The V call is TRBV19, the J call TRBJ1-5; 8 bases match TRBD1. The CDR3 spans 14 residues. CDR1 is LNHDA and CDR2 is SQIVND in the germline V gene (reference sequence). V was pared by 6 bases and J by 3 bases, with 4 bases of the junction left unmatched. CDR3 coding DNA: TGTGCCAGTAGCCCCCAGGGGGCCAATCAGCCCCAGCATTTT. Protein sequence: CASSPQGANQPQHF.

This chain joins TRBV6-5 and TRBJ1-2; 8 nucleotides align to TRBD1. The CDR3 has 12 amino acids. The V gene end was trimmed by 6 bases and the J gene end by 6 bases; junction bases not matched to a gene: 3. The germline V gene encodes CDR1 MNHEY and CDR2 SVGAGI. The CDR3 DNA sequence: TGTGCCAGCAGACAACAGGGGGATGGCTACACCTTC. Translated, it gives CASRQQGDGYTF.

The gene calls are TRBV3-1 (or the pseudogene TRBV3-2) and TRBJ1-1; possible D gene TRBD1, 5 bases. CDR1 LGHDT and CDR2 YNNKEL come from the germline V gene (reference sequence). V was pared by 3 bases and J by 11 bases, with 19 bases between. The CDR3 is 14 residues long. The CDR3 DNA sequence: TGTGCCAGCAGCCAGGGGACTTCCCCCGCCAAGGCTTTCTTT. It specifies CASSQGTSPAKAFF.

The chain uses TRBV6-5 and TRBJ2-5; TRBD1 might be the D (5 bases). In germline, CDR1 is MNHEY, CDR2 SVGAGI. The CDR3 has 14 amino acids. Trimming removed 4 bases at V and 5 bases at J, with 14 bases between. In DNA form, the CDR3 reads TGTGCCAGCAGTTGTGGCAGATCAGGGGAGACCCAGTACTTC. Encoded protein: CASSCGRSGETQYF.

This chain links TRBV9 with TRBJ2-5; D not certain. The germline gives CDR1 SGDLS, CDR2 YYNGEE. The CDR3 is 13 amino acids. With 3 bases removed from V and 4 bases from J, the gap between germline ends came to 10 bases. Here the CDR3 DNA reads TGTGCCAGCAGCGCAACTCTCGGAGAGACCCAGTACTTC. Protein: CASSATLGETQYF.

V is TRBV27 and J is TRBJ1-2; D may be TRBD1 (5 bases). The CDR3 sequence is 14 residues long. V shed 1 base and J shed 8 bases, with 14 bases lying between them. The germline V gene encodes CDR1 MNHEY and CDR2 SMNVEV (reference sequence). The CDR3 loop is CASSLLGGYGGYTF. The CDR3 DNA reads TGTGCCAGCAGTTTATTGGGGGGATATGGGGGCTACACCTTC.

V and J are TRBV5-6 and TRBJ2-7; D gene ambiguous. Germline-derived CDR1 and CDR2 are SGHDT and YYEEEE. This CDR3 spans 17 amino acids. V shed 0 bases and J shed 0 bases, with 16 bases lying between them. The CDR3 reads CASSLESSRLSSYEQYV. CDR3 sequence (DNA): TGTGCCAGCAGCTTGGAGTCCAGCAGGCTAAGCTCCTACGAGCAGTACGTC.

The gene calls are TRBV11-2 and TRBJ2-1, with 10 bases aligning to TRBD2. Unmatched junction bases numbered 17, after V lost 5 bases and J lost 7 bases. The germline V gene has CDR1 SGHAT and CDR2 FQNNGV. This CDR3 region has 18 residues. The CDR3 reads CASSLIAIAGGFKNEQFF. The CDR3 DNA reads TGTGCCAGCAGCCTTATCGCCATAGCGGGGGGCTTTAAGAATGAGCAGTTCTTC.